This T cell receptor beta chain came from a study of beta chain features in type 1 diabetes. Looking at the study overall: Examination spanned roughly 110 million sorted cells from all samples. Study observations and caveats: A moderate, significant TCRB CDR3 shortening appeared in type 1 diabetes across four CD4+ subsets. Junctions at VDJ sites from type 1 diabetes patients had fewer insertions and more deletions. Any role of HLA type in TCRB rearrangement remained unresolved here.

Germline CDR1 SQVTM, CDR2 ANQGSEA. This CDR3 has 13 amino acids. Trimming at V came to 6 bases and at J to 0 bases, leaving 2 bases not matched to a gene. The whole isolated RNA underwent reverse transcription, so sequencing captured expressed TCRB transcripts. Generated by immunoSEQ multiplex PCR, the TCRdb table keeps only in-frame clones and is missing some. The profile shows some 170,000 clones, roughly 65% of them singletons. A remark on this clone: The antigen remains undetermined.

This clonotype was obtained from a man aged 25 to 40 with type 1 diabetes. The V gene is TRBV29-1, the J gene TRBJ1-3, with 7 bases fitting TRBD1. Sample: naive CD4+ T cells from blood. The CDR3 loop is CSVGDSSGNTIYF. CDR3 sequence (DNA): TGCAGCGTAGGGGACAGCTCTGGAAACACCATATATTTT.